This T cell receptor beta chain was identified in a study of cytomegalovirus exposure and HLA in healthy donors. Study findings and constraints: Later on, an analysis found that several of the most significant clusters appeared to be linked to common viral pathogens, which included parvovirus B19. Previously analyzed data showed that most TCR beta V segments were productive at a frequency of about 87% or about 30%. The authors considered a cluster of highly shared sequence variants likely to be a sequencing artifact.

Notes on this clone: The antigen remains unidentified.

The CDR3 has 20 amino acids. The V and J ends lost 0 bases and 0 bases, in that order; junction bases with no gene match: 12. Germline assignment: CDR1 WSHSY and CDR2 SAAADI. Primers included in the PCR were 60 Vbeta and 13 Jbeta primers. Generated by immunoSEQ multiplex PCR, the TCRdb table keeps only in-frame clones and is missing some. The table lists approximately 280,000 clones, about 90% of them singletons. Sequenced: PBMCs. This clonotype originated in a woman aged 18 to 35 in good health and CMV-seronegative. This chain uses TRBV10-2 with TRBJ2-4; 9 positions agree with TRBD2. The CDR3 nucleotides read TGCGCCAGCAGTGAGTCGATCTGGGTAGCGGGGGACCCAGCCAAAAACATTCAGTACTTC. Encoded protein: CASSESIWVAGDPAKNIQYF.